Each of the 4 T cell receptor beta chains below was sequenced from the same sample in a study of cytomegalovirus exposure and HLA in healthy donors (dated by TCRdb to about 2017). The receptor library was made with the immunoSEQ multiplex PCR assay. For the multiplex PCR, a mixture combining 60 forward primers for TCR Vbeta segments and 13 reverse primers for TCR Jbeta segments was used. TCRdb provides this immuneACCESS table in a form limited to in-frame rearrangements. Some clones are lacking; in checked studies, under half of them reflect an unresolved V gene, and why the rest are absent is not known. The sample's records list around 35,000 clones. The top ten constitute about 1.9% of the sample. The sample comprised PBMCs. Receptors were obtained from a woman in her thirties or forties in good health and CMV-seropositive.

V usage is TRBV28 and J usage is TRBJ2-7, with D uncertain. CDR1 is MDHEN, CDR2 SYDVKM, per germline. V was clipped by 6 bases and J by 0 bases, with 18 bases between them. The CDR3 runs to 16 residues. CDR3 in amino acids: CASRPPGRISSYEQYF. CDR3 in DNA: TGTGCCAGCAGGCCCCCAGGTCGTATTAGCTCCTACGAGCAGTACTTC.

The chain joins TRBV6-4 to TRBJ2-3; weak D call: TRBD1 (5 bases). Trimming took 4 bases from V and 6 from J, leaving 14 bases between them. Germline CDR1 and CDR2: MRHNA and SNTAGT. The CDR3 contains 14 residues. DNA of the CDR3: TGTGCCAGCAGTGTTTCAGGGTCCCGGGATACGCAGTATTTT. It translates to CASSVSGSRDTQYF.

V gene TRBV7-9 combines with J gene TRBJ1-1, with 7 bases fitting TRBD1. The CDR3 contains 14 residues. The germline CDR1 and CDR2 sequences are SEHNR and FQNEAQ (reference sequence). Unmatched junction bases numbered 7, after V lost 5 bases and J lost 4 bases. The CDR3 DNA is TGTGCCAGCAGCCTCGACAGGGTGATCACTGAAGCTTTCTTT. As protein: CASSLDRVITEAFF.

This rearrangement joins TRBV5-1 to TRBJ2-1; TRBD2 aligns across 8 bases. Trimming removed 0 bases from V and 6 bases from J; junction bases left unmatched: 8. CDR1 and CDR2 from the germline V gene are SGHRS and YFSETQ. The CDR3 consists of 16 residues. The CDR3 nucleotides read TGCGCCAGCAGCTTGGGTCCCAGCGGGAGTGGCAATGAGCAGTTCTTC. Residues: CASSLGPSGSGNEQFF.